The present T cell receptor beta chain was sequenced within a study of blood T cell repertoires in COVID-19 (dated by TCRdb to the early 2020s). For the study in its entirety: Collaborator samples came from the United States, Italy and Spain and covered acute and convalescent phases of COVID-19. The prospective study material was composed of cDNA or gDNA derived from T cells, B-cell-depleted T cells, or PBMCs. Deeply sampled blood TCRbeta repertoires from subjects exposed to, actively infected with, or recovered from COVID-19 were included in the dataset. The repertoires were made available in a free public database intended to serve as a resource for research on the immune response to SARS-CoV-2. Samples came from the ongoing ImmuneRACE study (first 160 participants) plus 1,254 subjects from 6 global collaborators. A de-identified subject ID, COVID-19 status, age in years and sex were almost always included in the sample metadata. Where available, HLA class I and class II types were obtained from metadata supplied by the sample provider rather than from assay-based typing. On the study overall, not on this receptor specifically: The quantity of clinical and demographic metadata differed by source and by participant and was supplied without curation.

TCRbeta CDR3 regions were amplified from genomic DNA by means of the immunoSEQ Assay, a bias-controlled multiplex PCR. The study's processing was this. Nucleated cell counts per sample were estimated from amplification of reference gene primers within the assay. Sequence reads were collapsed and filtered to measure the absolute abundance of every unique TCRbeta CDR3 rearrangement. For each sample, productive Simpson clonality was calculated by taking the square root of Simpson's diversity index across productive rearrangements. Imported from immuneACCESS, the table was reduced by TCRdb to in-frame sequences with V and J called. These copies leave out some clones; in studies compared against another copy, an unresolved V gene accounts for under half, and the cause of the remainder is not known. That table furnishes V, J and clone size, whereas the DNA furnished D and trimming. Across this sample there are about 230,000 clones, with roughly 80% seen only once. Approximately 8% of the sample goes to the ten largest clones.

As concerns this clone: Its antigen is currently not known. No clone much larger than this one lies a single base away; base qualities are absent.

Collaborating institutions collected whole blood in K2EDTA tubes following their own protocols. Collaborator samples were shipped for TCRbeta analysis as frozen whole blood, isolated PBMCs, or DNA extracted from either sample type. V lost 3 bases and J lost 4 bases, and the count of bases not matched to a germline gene is 3. The CDR3, from cysteine to phenylalanine, totals 13 residues. Only the CDR3 DNA is retained, 39 bases long and in frame from the first base. Sequences LNHNV (CDR1) and YYDKDF (CDR2) are obtained from the germline V gene (reference sequence). The chain links TRBV15 with TRBJ2-7; 7 bases in the middle match TRBD1. The sequenced material came from peripheral blood. The source is an elderly woman with acute or convalescent COVID-19. The CDR3 amino acid sequence is: CATSRGQRYEQYF. The DNA sequence reads TGTGCCACCAGCAGGGGACAGCGATACGAGCAGTACTTC.